This TCR beta chain was profiled in a study of blood T cell repertoires in COVID-19. Original processing notes: Estimated nucleated cell counts came from reference gene primer amplification. This table comes from immunoSEQ multiplex PCR, and its TCRdb copy is limited to in-frame clones, with some not included. V and J calls and clone size are given by that table; D and trimming were obtained from the DNA. The repertoire holds 150,000 to 250,000 clones, roughly 92% seen once, with approximately 0.69% in the top ten. The CDR3 covers 13 residues. The germline V gene has CDR1 MDHEN and CDR2 SYDVKM. Deletions cut 9 bases from V and 2 bases from J, with 13 bases between.

The source of this sequence is a man aged 30 to 45 with COVID-19, enrolled during active disease. Input material: peripheral blood. The J gene is TRBJ1-1, the V gene TRBV28; the D gene is possibly TRBD1 (6 bases). CDR3 loop: CASTQQGNTEAFF. The CDR3 DNA sequence: TGTGCCAGTACACAACAGGGAAACACTGAAGCTTTCTTT. Full variable domain (remainder filled in from reference TRBV28 and TRBJ1-1): DVKVTQSSRYLVKRTGEKVFLECVQDMDHENMFWYRQDPGLGLRLIYFSYDVKMKEKGDIPEGYSVSREKKERFSLILESASTNQTSMYLCASTQQGNTEAFFGQGTRLTVV.